These 10 T cell receptor beta chains were sequenced from one sample in a study of T cells after yellow fever vaccination. TCRdb recomputed calls from the 5' RACE reads with MiXCR, one row per CDR3 protein. The sample lists roughly 500,000 distinct CDR3 sequences; about a fifth were seen once. Sequenced here: PBMCs, sampled 15 days after the yellow fever booster vaccination. All receptors come from a man aged 30 to 45 who received the YFV17D yellow fever vaccine.

V gene TRBV7-2 combines with J gene TRBJ1-1; no reliable D call. The V end lost 8 bases, the J end lost 5 bases, and 12 bases lay between the germline ends. The germline CDR1 and CDR2 sequences are SGHTA and FQGNSA. The CDR3 is made up of 12 amino acids. The CDR3, as DNA: TGTGCCAGCTTGGAGACAAGAACTGAAGCTTTCTTT. Encoded protein: CASLETRTEAFF.

The chain combines TRBV4-3 with TRBJ2-7; 7 bases align to TRBD1. In germline, CDR1 is LGHNA, CDR2 YSLEER. The CDR3 spans 16 residues. The trim removed 0 bases at V and 5 bases at J, leaving 10 bases unmatched. The CDR3 nucleotides are TGCGCCAGCAGCCAAGATCTGCGACAGGGTTTTAACGAGCAGTACTTC. It specifies CASSQDLRQGFNEQYF.

This clonotype was seen more than once but under ten times. The chain uses TRBV6-5 and TRBJ2-1, with D unresolved. Trimming stripped 0 bases from V and 0 bases from J, with 9 bases between. The germline V gene has CDR1 MNHEY and CDR2 SVGAGI. This CDR3 is built from 16 residues. CDR3 amino acids: CASSYSAYLSYNEQFF. In DNA, the CDR3 is TGTGCCAGCAGTTACTCCGCCTACCTCTCCTACAATGAGCAGTTCTTC.

The chain combines TRBV12-3 or TRBV12-4 with TRBJ1-5; D is perhaps TRBD1 (5 bases). Between the trimmed V and J ends, which lost 7 bases and 7 bases, there was a span of 14 bases. The CDR3 contains 13 residues. The CDR3 DNA sequence: TGTGCCAGCACGGTGGGGGATTTCCAGCCCCAGCATTTT. Encoded protein: CASTVGDFQPQHF.

This clonotype came up a few times. The CDR3 sequence: CASGRLGDSGELFF. CDR3 coding DNA: TGTGCCAGCGGGCGACTGGGGGACTCCGGGGAGCTGTTTTTT. The gene calls are TRBV6-1 and TRBJ2-2, with D perhaps matching TRBD2 (6 bases). Between the trimmed V and J ends, which lost 8 bases and 6 bases, there was a span of 16 bases. The germline CDR1 and CDR2 sequences are MNHNS and SASEGT. This CDR3 has 14 amino acids.

The genes are TRBV5-6 and TRBJ2-5; 10 positions agree with TRBD1. Germline V lookup: CDR1 SGHDT, CDR2 YYEEEE. The CDR3 has 15 residues. V lost 0 bases and J lost 6; bases outside the gene matches: 5. The DNA of the CDR3 is TGTGCCAGCAGCTTGGGGGGACAGGGGAGGAAGACCCAGTACTTC. It codes for CASSLGGQGRKTQYF.

The sample holds a few counts of this clonotype. The chain uses TRBV6-5 and TRBJ2-3, with 8 bases identical to TRBD2. CDR1 and CDR2 (germline): MNHEY, SVGAGI. This CDR3 spans 14 amino acids. Losses at the gene ends were 4 bases for V and 4 bases for J; bases not matched to a gene: 4. The CDR3 DNA follows: TGTGCCAGCAGTTTAGCGGGAAGCCCAGATACGCAGTATTTT. Residues: CASSLAGSPDTQYF.

The chain has TRBV7-2 and TRBJ2-7, with D tentatively TRBD1 or TRBD2 (6 bases each). The V gene lost 6 bases and the J gene lost 3 bases, with 18 bases spanning the gap. This CDR3 is built from 15 residues. The germline V gene has CDR1 SGHTA and CDR2 FQGNSA. The CDR3 DNA is TGTGCCAGCAGGTTAACATCCGGGGGCATCTACGAGCAGTACTTC. This encodes CASRLTSGGIYEQYF.

This chain uses TRBV9 with TRBJ1-2, with D possibly TRBD1 on 5 matching bases. Germline V CDR1 and CDR2: SGDLS, YYNGEE. The CDR3 contains 14 residues. Trimming removed 0 bases at V and 3 bases at J, with 9 bases between. CDR3 amino acids: CASSVGREDYGYTF. The CDR3, as DNA: TGTGCCAGCAGCGTAGGCAGGGAAGACTATGGCTACACCTTC.

This sequence joins TRBV29-1 and TRBJ1-1, with 7 bases lining up with TRBD1. There are 12 residues in the CDR3. V gave up 5 bases and J gave up 8 bases; unmatched junction bases: 8. Germline CDR1 SQVTM, CDR2 ANQGSEA. The CDR3 is CSVLGGGEEAFF. The DNA of the CDR3 is TGCAGCGTTCTTGGAGGGGGCGAGGAAGCTTTCTTT.